Shown below are 17 T cell receptor beta chains from a single sample sequenced in a study of regulatory T cells in long-lasting Graves disease. CDR3-region Arm-PCR and iRepertoire HTBI primers produced the TCR beta libraries. One entry per CDR3 protein results from TCRdb running MiXCR on the multiplex PCR reads. The top ten clones hold 25% of a sample with about 530,000 distinct CDR3 sequences, roughly 16% of them seen once. Time point noted: newly diagnosed GD, antithyroid drugs for less than 3 months. Extracted RNA from PBMCs served as the source of the TCR library. These data were also reused for a study on T cells in Graves' hyperthyroidism and ophthalmopathy.

The sample here was peripheral blood mononuclear cells (PBMCs), taken at new diagnosis, from a patient treated with antithyroid drugs. The receptors derive from a woman aged 40-65 years with Graves disease.

The sample holds a few counts of this clonotype. The CDR3 spells CASSYSTREAFF. The CDR3 DNA reads as TGTGCCAGCAGTTACTCGACTCGTGAAGCTTTCTTT. This rearrangement joins TRBV6-2 or TRBV6-3 to TRBJ1-1, with D unclear. V lost 0 bases to trimming and J lost 7 bases, with 6 bases between them. Germline V gene lookup returns CDR1 MNHEY and CDR2 SVGEGT. This CDR3 spans 12 amino acids.

This clonotype has at least ten counts. The CDR3 sequence: CASGLGLAGRTDTQYF. The CDR3 bases are TGTGCTAGTGGTTTGGGACTAGCGGGTCGCACAGATACGCAGTATTTT. The V and J genes are TRBV12-5 and TRBJ2-3; 10 bases are shared with TRBD2. After removal of 1 base from V and 1 base from J, the junction contained 2 bases not matched to a gene. In germline, CDR1 is LGHNT, CDR2 FRNRAP. The CDR3 length is 16 residues.

Only a few counts were recorded for this clonotype. This rearrangement joins TRBV5-1 to TRBJ2-1; 12 nucleotides agree with TRBD2. CDR1 is SGHRS, CDR2 YFSETQ, per germline. V trimming: 4 bases; J trimming: 6 bases; junction bases outside the gene matches: 11. CDR3 size: 17 residues. In DNA, the CDR3 is TGCGCCAGCAGCCCGACTGGGCTAGCGGGGGGGGGCAATGAGCAGTTCTTC. It encodes CASSPTGLAGGGNEQFF.

This clonotype was picked up a small number of times. V usage is TRBV5-5 and J usage is TRBJ1-5, with a possible D match to TRBD1 (5 bases). V lost 0 bases and J lost 3, with 10 bases in between. CDR1 and CDR2 from the germline V gene are SGHKS and YYEKEE (reference sequence). The CDR3 sequence is 15 residues long. The CDR3 sequence is CASSLGAGDNQPQHF. The CDR3 DNA sequence: TGTGCCAGCAGCTTGGGGGCGGGGGACAATCAGCCCCAGCATTTT. Together with reference TRBV5-5 and TRBJ1-5, the CDR3 gives the full variable domain: DAGVTQSPTHLIKTRGQQVTLRCSPISGHKSVSWYQQVLGQGPQFIFQYYEKEERGRGNFPDRFSARQFPNYSSELNVNALLLGDSALYLCASSLGAGDNQPQHFGDGTRLSIL.

This clonotype has only a few counts. The chain uses TRBV5-1 and TRBJ1-1; D is perhaps TRBD1 (6 bases). Trimming took 6 bases from V and 3 from J, leaving 15 bases between them. Germline V gene lookup returns CDR1 SGHRS and CDR2 YFSETQ. This CDR3 is built from 14 residues. The CDR3 DNA is TGCGCCAGCACCTCAGCAGGGGTCGACACTGAAGCTTTCTTT. It encodes CASTSAGVDTEAFF.

The table lists this clonotype with many counts. CDR3 protein: CASSPGTSGSTDTQYF. CDR3 in DNA: TGTGCCAGCAGCCCAGGGACTAGCGGGAGCACAGATACGCAGTATTTT. This rearrangement joins TRBV7-9 to TRBJ2-3; the match to TRBD2 covers 12 bases. The CDR3 contains 16 residues. Germline V gene sequence: CDR1 SEHNR, CDR2 FQNEAQ (reference sequence). The V segment lost 5 bases and the J segment 0 bases; nucleotides outside the gene matches: 3.

The genes are TRBV5-1 and TRBJ2-7; no reliable D call. Trimming took 2 bases from V and 5 from J, leaving 5 bases between them. The CDR3 consists of 11 residues. Germline V gene lookup returns CDR1 SGHRS and CDR2 YFSETQ. DNA of the CDR3: TGCGCCAGCAGCTTACATAACGAGCAGTACTTC. The encoded protein is CASSLHNEQYF.

This clonotype has ten or more counts. The chain is built from TRBV28 and TRBJ2-7, with D perhaps TRBD1 (6 bases). Germline loops: CDR1 MDHEN, CDR2 SYDVKM. This CDR3 has 14 residues. Trimming pared 4 bases from V and 0 bases from J, leaving 10 bases between. Here the CDR3 DNA reads TGTGCCAGCAGTTCAGGGGCGGCCTCCTACGAGCAGTACTTC. Protein: CASSSGAASYEQYF.

This clonotype was recorded a few times. The V and J genes are TRBV5-1 and TRBJ2-7; D is perhaps TRBD1 or TRBD2 (5 bases each). CDR1 and CDR2 (germline): SGHRS, YFSETQ. The CDR3 sequence is 14 residues long. V gave up 4 bases and J gave up 5 bases, with 16 bases separating them. The CDR3 loop is CASSPLMGVHEQYF. The CDR3 coding sequence is TGCGCCAGCAGCCCCCTCATGGGGGTCCACGAGCAGTACTTC. The variable domain in full, with the rest retrieved from reference TRBV5-1 and TRBJ2-7, is KAGVTQTPRYLIKTRGQQVTLSCSPISGHRSVSWYQQTPGQGLQFLFEYFSETQRNKGNFPGRFSGRQFSNSRSEMNVSTLELGDSALYLCASSPLMGVHEQYFGPGTRLTVT.

This clonotype was counted between two and nine times. The junction departs from the called germline gene at one end, perhaps through a read error. J is TRBJ1-2 and V is TRBV18, with D uncertain. CDR1 is KGHSH and CDR2 is LQKENI in the germline V gene. The CDR3 has 14 residues. The chain's CDR3 is CASSPPSVNYGYAF. CDR3 sequence (DNA): TGTGCCAGCTCACCACCATCGGTGAACTATGGCTACGCCTTC.

This clonotype was detected many times. The genes are TRBV9 and TRBJ1-2; 8 bases align to TRBD1. This CDR3 region has 15 residues. After removal of 0 bases from V and 2 bases from J, the junction contained 3 bases not matched to a gene. The germline gives CDR1 SGDLS, CDR2 YYNGEE. As DNA, the CDR3 is TGTGCCAGCAGCGTAGCAGGACAGGGAAACTATGGCTACACCTTC. Translation: CASSVAGQGNYGYTF.

This rearrangement joins TRBV27 to TRBJ2-1; 7 nucleotides agree with TRBD2. CDR3 length: 15 amino acids. The germline V gene has CDR1 MNHEY and CDR2 SMNVEV (reference sequence). Trimming removed 2 bases from V and 3 bases from J; junction bases left unmatched: 4. The CDR3 DNA follows: TGTGCCAGCAGTTTAGGGCGGGGGATCTACAATGAGCAGTTCTTC. Amino acids: CASSLGRGIYNEQFF.

At least ten counts were recorded for this clonotype. The V gene is TRBV3-1, the J gene TRBJ1-3; D is possibly TRBD1 (5 bases). Germline loops: CDR1 LGHDT, CDR2 YNNKEL (reference sequence). This CDR3 region has 16 residues. Trimming removed 0 bases at V and 1 base at J, with 10 bases between. The CDR3 is CASSQEFTGSGNTIYF. DNA for the CDR3: TGTGCCAGCAGCCAAGAGTTTACAGGTTCTGGAAACACCATATATTTT.

This chain uses TRBV5-8 with TRBJ1-6; D unclear. The V and J ends lost 5 bases and 9 bases respectively, with 9 bases between them. In germline, CDR1 is SGHTS, CDR2 YDEGEE. The CDR3 contains 12 residues. The CDR3 sequence is CASSRETSPLHF. The DNA of the CDR3 is TGTGCCAGCAGTCGCGAAACTTCACCCCTCCACTTT.

This clonotype was counted at least ten times. The chain carries TRBV13 and TRBJ2-7; 10 positions match TRBD1. Germline V gives CDR1 PRHDT, CDR2 FYEKMQ (reference sequence). The CDR3 totals 15 residues. V shed 6 bases, J shed 7 bases, and the junction held 12 bases outside the gene matches. In DNA form, the CDR3 reads TGTGCCAGCAGTCTTCCGGGACAGGGGTTGTGGGAGCAGTACTTC. The encoded protein is CASSLPGQGLWEQYF. Looking up the rest from reference TRBV13 and TRBJ2-7 gives the full variable domain: AAGVIQSPRHLIKEKRETATLKCYPIPRHDTVYWYQQGPGQDPQFLISFYEKMQSDKGSIPDRFSAQQFSDYHSELNMSSLELGDSALYFCASSLPGQGLWEQYFGPGTRLTVT.

This clonotype occurred many times. The CDR3 sequence is CSLTGQGYEQYF. As DNA, the CDR3 is TGCAGTTTAACGGGACAGGGCTACGAGCAGTACTTC. The chain uses TRBV20-1 and TRBJ2-7; 9 positions match TRBD1. The CDR3 spans 12 residues. V dropped 8 bases and J dropped 3; count of bases not matched to a gene: 5. Germline V CDR1 and CDR2: DFQATT, SNEGSKA (reference sequence).

The sample holds many counts of this clonotype. The chain joins TRBV28 to TRBJ1-2, with D uncertain. Deletions cut 5 bases from V and 7 bases from J, with 17 bases between. Germline CDR1 is MDHEN and CDR2 is SYDVKM. The CDR3 is 14 residues long. The DNA for the CDR3 is TGTGCCAGCAGTATCGGTGGGCAGGCCCGTGGCTACACCTTC. It yields the protein CASSIGGQARGYTF.